This passage covers 10 T cell receptor beta chains from one sample sequenced in a study of T cell clonality in common variable immunodeficiency. Sequencing used immunoSEQ multiplex PCR; TCRdb keeps in-frame clones, though not all of them. This sample has about 44,000 clones, each found more than once. Sequenced material: peripheral blood mononuclear cells. These TCRs come from a person between 18 and 69 years old in good health.

Many counts were recorded for this clone. The sequence runs out 3 residues before the end of the CDR3; the remainder is reconstructed from the germline J gene. This chain links TRBV7-2 with TRBJ2-7, with 7 bases identical to TRBD1. The CDR3 runs 15 residues. Per the germline V gene, CDR1 is SGHTA and CDR2 is FQGNSA. The ends lost 3 bases at V and 1 base at J; junction bases unmatched: 6. The CDR3 DNA, read in part, is TGTGCCAGCAGCTTCAAGGGGGCTCCGTCCTACGAG. It yields the protein CASSFKGAPSYE. The full CDR3 reads CASSFKGAPSYEQYF.

This clone has a count of ten or more. The CDR3 extends 3 residues past the end of the read, so its final part is completed from the germline J gene. V and J are TRBV29-1 and TRBJ2-7; the match to TRBD2 covers 8 bases. The CDR3 has 15 amino acids. V shed 5 bases, J shed 3 bases, and the junction held 12 bases outside the gene matches. From germline, CDR1 is SQVTM and CDR2 ANQGSEA. The CDR3 bases that were read are TGCAGCGTTTTTAGGAGGACTAGCAGAAACTACGAG. Amino acid sequence: CSVFRRTSRNYE. The whole CDR3 reads CSVFRRTSRNYEQYF.

This clone was picked up many times. The read terminates 3 residues ahead of where the CDR3 ends, so the germline J gene completes it. The genes are TRBV18 and TRBJ1-3; D may be TRBD1 (5 bases). CDR3 size: 15 residues. Germline loops: CDR1 KGHSH, CDR2 LQKENI. The germline V and J ends were trimmed by 6 bases and 5 bases, with 17 bases remaining between them. The DNA read from the CDR3 is TGTGCCAGCTCCCCCCAGGGAGGGGCTCGAAACACC. Translation: CASSPQGGARNT. The whole CDR3 protein is CASSPQGGARNTIYF.

This clone was observed at least ten times. CDR3 amino acids: CSARADRRGPRNEQFF. The sequenced CDR3 bases are TGCAGTGCTAGAGCGGATAGAAGGGGTCCTCGCAATGAG. J is TRBJ2-1 and V is TRBV20-1; perhaps TRBD1 as D (5 bases). The sequence runs out 3 residues before the end of the CDR3; the remainder is reconstructed from the germline J gene. V was shortened by 1 base and J by 6 bases, with 19 bases between the two germline ends. CDR3 length: 16 amino acids. Per the germline V gene, CDR1 is DFQATT and CDR2 is SNEGSKA (reference sequence).

This clone was observed at least ten times. The sequenced fragment ends 3 residues before the CDR3 boundary, so the rest is inferred from the germline J gene. The V and J genes are TRBV30 and TRBJ2-7; 9 bases match TRBD1. V shed 1 base, J shed 3 bases, and the junction held 10 bases outside the gene matches. Germline CDR1 is GTSNPN and CDR2 is SVGIG (reference sequence). The CDR3 is made up of 16 amino acids. CDR3 DNA (partial): TGTGCCTGGAGTGGGGGACTTGGGACAGGGAGCTACGAG. Translation gives CAWSGGLGTGSYE. In full, the CDR3 reads CAWSGGLGTGSYEQYF.

Many counts were recorded for this clone. The read gets to within 3 residues of the CDR3 end, and the germline J gene fills in the rest. V gene TRBV4-1 combines with J gene TRBJ1-2; D perhaps matches TRBD1 (6 bases). Germline CDR1 MGHRA, CDR2 YSYEKL. CDR3 length: 16 amino acids. Trimming removed 0 bases from V and 4 bases from J, with 15 bases in between. Incomplete CDR3 DNA: TGCGCCAGCAGCCAAGATCCCCTCGACAGGACCTATGGC. This codes for CASSQDPLDRTYG. The CDR3 in its entirety is CASSQDPLDRTYGYTF.

On this clone itself: The read ends 3 residues before the CDR3 terminus; that terminus is restored from the germline J gene. The chain has TRBV5-1 and TRBJ1-4; no reliable D call. Germline CDR1 SGHRS, CDR2 YFSETQ. Trimming left V 1 base short and J 5 bases short, with 12 bases between. CDR3 length: 15 residues. The sequenced part of the CDR3 DNA is TGCGCCAGCAGCTTGACGGGGAGCCAGAATGAAAAA. It yields the protein CASSLTGSQNEK. The entire CDR3 reads CASSLTGSQNEKLFF.

Many counts were recorded for this clone. Read data end 3 residues before the CDR3 end; the end is taken from the germline J gene. This chain links TRBV6-2 or TRBV6-3 with TRBJ2-6; D not resolved. Germline CDR1 and CDR2: MNHEY and SVGEGT. Trimming removed 2 bases at V and 0 bases at J, with 8 bases between. The CDR3 has 16 residues. The CDR3 bases that were read are TGTGCCAGCAGTTACCCAAAGGGCTCTGGGGCCAACGTC. This codes for CASSYPKGSGANV. The complete CDR3 sequence is CASSYPKGSGANVLTF.

At least ten counts were recorded for this clone. The read is 3 residues too short to cover the CDR3 end, so that end is filled in from the germline J gene. V is TRBV4-1 and J is TRBJ2-5; 9 nucleotides line up with TRBD1. V gave up 3 bases and J gave up 5 bases; unmatched junction bases: 13. Germline CDR1 is MGHRA and CDR2 is YSYEKL. The CDR3 spans 17 residues. The CDR3: CASSHIVPGQGLETQYF. The DNA read from the CDR3 is TGCGCCAGCAGCCATATAGTTCCGGGACAGGGATTGGAGACC.

This clone was seen repeatedly, ten times or more. The CDR3 reads CASKPTSARYEQFF. The covered CDR3 bases are TGCGCCAGCAAACCGACTAGCGCAAGGTATGAG. The J gene is TRBJ2-1, the V gene TRBV5-1, with TRBD2 matching 8 bases. The observed sequence ends 3 residues before the CDR3 terminus, with the missing tail filled in from the germline J gene. The CDR3 covers 14 residues. After removal of 6 bases from V and 8 bases from J, the junction contained 10 bases not matched to a gene. CDR1 SGHRS and CDR2 YFSETQ come from the germline V gene.